One sample yielded the 13 T cell receptor beta chains listed below, sequenced in a study of blood T cells in healthy people across ages (dated by TCRdb to the mid-2010s). The library was prepared using 5' RACE. A second about 7 to 11 cycle PCR used a sample-barcoded 5' primer and a J-beta primer mix. Using fastp at Q25 and MiXCR, TCRdb reprocessed the public reads and kept productive beta chains. Rows with a matching CDR3 protein are joined into one entry that keeps the most common DNA and genes. Present in this sample are around 2 million distinct CDR3 sequences, approximately 40% of which were seen just once. The top ten constitute around 23% of the sample. The specimen was blood. Receptors were obtained from a human donor in good health.

This clonotype was seen a handful of times. The chain recombines TRBV20-1 with TRBJ1-3; D is unclear. Germline values: CDR1 DFQATT, CDR2 SNEGSKA (reference sequence). The CDR3 has 16 amino acids. Trimming shortened V by 0 bases and J by 4 bases, and 16 bases separated the two germline ends. The chain's CDR3 is CSARDSRVEGGNTIYF. CDR3 nucleotide sequence: TGCAGTGCTAGAGATTCCCGTGTGGAGGGAGGAAACACCATATATTTT.

This clonotype was observed a handful of times. The chain employs TRBV7-8 and TRBJ1-5; D unclear. Trimming took off 5 bases at V and 11 bases at J, with 13 bases between the two ends. In germline, CDR1 is SGHVS, CDR2 FQNEAQ. The CDR3 loop spans 12 amino acids. Written as DNA, the CDR3 is TGTGCCAGCAGCCCCGGTAAACTGACCCAGCATTTT. Translation gives CASSPGKLTQHF.

The chain combines TRBV6-5 with TRBJ2-5; the D gene is possibly TRBD2 (5 bases). The CDR3 length is 15 residues. From germline, CDR1 is MNHEY and CDR2 SVGAGI. V was trimmed by 2 bases and J by 3 bases, leaving 13 bases between them. CDR3 sequence: CASSYKVWGEETQYF. CDR3 DNA: TGTGCCAGCAGTTACAAGGTCTGGGGAGAAGAGACCCAGTACTTC.

The chain couples TRBV9 to TRBJ1-2; 12 bases map to TRBD1. The CDR3 length is 14 residues. V shed 4 bases and J 9 bases; nucleotides not matched to a gene: 7. The germline gives CDR1 SGDLS, CDR2 YYNGEE. CDR3 sequence: CASSMGQGAYSYTF. The DNA for the CDR3 is TGTGCCAGCAGCATGGGACAGGGGGCTTATAGCTACACCTTC.

The chain employs TRBV7-2 and TRBJ2-1; D uncertain. The CDR3 covers 15 residues. Per the germline V gene, CDR1 is SGHTA and CDR2 is FQGNSA. V was shortened by 1 base and J by 10 bases, with 17 bases between the two germline ends. CDR3: CASSLEGLARYEQFF. The DNA of the CDR3 is TGTGCCAGCAGCTTAGAGGGTTTGGCTCGGTACGAGCAGTTCTTC.

The chain links TRBV4-3 to TRBJ2-5; 8 nucleotides align to TRBD2. The CDR3 has 17 residues. The germline V gene encodes CDR1 LGHNA and CDR2 YSLEER. The trim removed 3 bases at V and 6 bases at J, leaving 15 bases unmatched. Written as DNA, the CDR3 is TGCGCCAGCAGCCAGGGAACTTCCCGGGGGGGCCGCAAGACCCAGTACTTC. It is translated as CASSQGTSRGGRKTQYF.

This clonotype was detected ten times or more. J is TRBJ1-5 and V is TRBV18, with a tentative D call TRBD1 (6 bases). V lost 2 bases and J lost 5, with 7 bases in between. The germline V gene encodes CDR1 KGHSH and CDR2 LQKENI. CDR3 length equals 13 residues. The CDR3 sequence: CASSPGGYQPQHF. The CDR3 DNA reads as TGTGCCAGCTCACCAGGGGGCTATCAGCCCCAGCATTTT.

The chain combines TRBV7-9 with TRBJ2-3, with TRBD2 identical over 7 bases. The CDR3 contains 15 residues. Germline values: CDR1 SEHNR, CDR2 FQNEAQ (reference sequence). V shed 3 bases, J shed 7 bases, and the junction held 10 bases outside the gene matches. In DNA form, the CDR3 reads TGTGCCAGCAGCTTCGGAGCAGGGAGGGTAAATACGCAGTATTTT. It yields the protein CASSFGAGRVNTQYF.

The chain couples TRBV7-2 to TRBJ2-1; TRBD1 aligns across 7 bases. The junction had 12 bases not matched to a gene; V was cut back by 0 bases and J by 7 bases. Germline CDR1 is SGHTA and CDR2 is FQGNSA. The CDR3 length is 17 residues. The CDR3 here is CASSLAGPPTGANEQFF. CDR3 DNA: TGTGCCAGCAGCTTAGCGGGCCCTCCCACAGGGGCTAATGAGCAGTTCTTC.

This clonotype showed up just a few times. The J gene is TRBJ2-1, the V gene TRBV24-1, with a tentative D call TRBD1 (6 bases). Trimming cost V 4 bases and J 2 bases, with 11 bases left between them. The CDR3 length is 15 residues. Germline V gives CDR1 KGHDR, CDR2 SFDVKD. In nucleotides, the CDR3 is TGTGCCACCAGTGAGTCCAGGGGACCCTACAATGAGCAGTTCTTC. The encoded protein is CATSESRGPYNEQFF.

V and J are TRBV20-1 and TRBJ2-1; the match to TRBD2 covers 7 bases. The V and J ends lost 7 bases and 5 bases, in that order; junction bases with no gene match: 11. From germline, CDR1 is DFQATT and CDR2 SNEGSKA (reference sequence). The length of the CDR3 is 14 residues. The CDR3 region has the DNA TGCAGTGGAGTCAGGACCAGCGGGGACAATGAGCAGTTCTTC. As protein: CSGVRTSGDNEQFF.

This rearrangement joins TRBV5-1 to TRBJ2-3; TRBD2 agrees at 7 bases. The germline V gene has CDR1 SGHRS and CDR2 YFSETQ. With V trimmed by 0 bases and J by 4 bases, 8 bases remained unmatched. The CDR3 is 16 residues long. CDR3: CASSLDWGGSADTQYF. CDR3 nucleotides: TGCGCCAGCAGCTTGGATTGGGGGGGAAGCGCAGATACGCAGTATTTT. The complete variable domain, with remaining parts taken from reference TRBV5-1 and TRBJ2-3, reads KAGVTQTPRYLIKTRGQQVTLSCSPISGHRSVSWYQQTPGQGLQFLFEYFSETQRNKGNFPGRFSGRQFSNSRSEMNVSTLELGDSALYLCASSLDWGGSADTQYFGPGTRLTVL.

The chain recombines TRBV7-9 with TRBJ1-5, with unresolved D. The CDR3 is 13 residues long. Trimming removed 3 bases at V and 5 bases at J, with 8 bases between. Germline CDR1 and CDR2: SEHNR and FQNEAQ (reference sequence). CDR3 in amino acids: CASSFMNDQPQHF. In DNA form, the CDR3 reads TGTGCCAGCAGCTTTATGAATGATCAGCCCCAGCATTTT. Complete variable domain (other parts from reference TRBV7-9 and TRBJ1-5): DTGVSQNPRHKITKRGQNVTFRCDPISEHNRLYWYRQTLGQGPEFLTYFQNEAQLEKSRLLSDRFSAERPKGSFSTLEIQRTEQGDSAMYLCASSFMNDQPQHFGDGTRLSIL.